The clone carrying this T cell receptor (beta chain) is a singleton in its sample. Its antigen is still unknown. This entry belongs to a study of graft-versus-host responses after intestinal transplantation. In germline, CDR1 is SEHNR, CDR2 FQNEAQ (reference sequence). This CDR3 is built from 14 residues. Trimming took 1 base from V and 2 from J, leaving 7 bases between them. Profiling relied on immunoSEQ multiplex PCR, and the TCRdb table lists in-frame clones only, not all of them. The sample consists of over 90,000 clones, roughly nine tenths of them appearing once. The source material was unstimulated CD4+ T cells sorted from spleen or lymph node cells, sampled before transplant. This TCR derives from a human donor who was the organ donor for an intestinal transplant. The V call is TRBV7-9, the J call TRBJ2-3; weak D call: TRBD1 (5 bases). CDR3 amino acids: CASSLGQYTDTQYF. The CDR3 DNA sequence: TGTGCCAGCAGCTTAGGACAGTACACAGATACGCAGTATTTT.